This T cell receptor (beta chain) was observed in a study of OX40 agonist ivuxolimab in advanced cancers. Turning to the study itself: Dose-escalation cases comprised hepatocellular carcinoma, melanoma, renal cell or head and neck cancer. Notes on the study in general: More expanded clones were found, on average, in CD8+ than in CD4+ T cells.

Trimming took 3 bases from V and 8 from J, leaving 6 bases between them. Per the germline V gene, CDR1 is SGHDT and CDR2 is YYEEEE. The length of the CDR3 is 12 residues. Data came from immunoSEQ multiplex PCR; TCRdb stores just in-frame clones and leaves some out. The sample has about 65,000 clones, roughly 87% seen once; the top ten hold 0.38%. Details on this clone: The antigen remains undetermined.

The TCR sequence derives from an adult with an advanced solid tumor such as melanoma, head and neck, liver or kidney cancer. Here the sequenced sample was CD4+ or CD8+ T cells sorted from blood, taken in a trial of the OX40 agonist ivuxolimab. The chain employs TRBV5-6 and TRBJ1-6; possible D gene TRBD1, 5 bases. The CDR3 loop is CASSWDDSPLHF. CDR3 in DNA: TGTGCCAGCAGCTGGGACGATTCACCCCTCCACTTT.